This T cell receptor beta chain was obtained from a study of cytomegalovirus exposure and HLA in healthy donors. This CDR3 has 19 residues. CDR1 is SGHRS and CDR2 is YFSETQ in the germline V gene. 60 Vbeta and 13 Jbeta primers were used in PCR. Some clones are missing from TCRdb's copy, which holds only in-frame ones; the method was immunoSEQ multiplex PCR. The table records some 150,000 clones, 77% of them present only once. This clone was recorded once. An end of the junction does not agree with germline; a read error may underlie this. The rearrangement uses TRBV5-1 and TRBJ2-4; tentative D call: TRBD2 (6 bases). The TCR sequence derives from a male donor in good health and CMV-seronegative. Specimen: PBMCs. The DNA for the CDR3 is TGCGCCGGCAGCGGAAAGTCGGGACTCAATAATGGCGGCAAAAACATTCAGTACTTC. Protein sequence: CAGSGKSGLNNGGKNIQYF.